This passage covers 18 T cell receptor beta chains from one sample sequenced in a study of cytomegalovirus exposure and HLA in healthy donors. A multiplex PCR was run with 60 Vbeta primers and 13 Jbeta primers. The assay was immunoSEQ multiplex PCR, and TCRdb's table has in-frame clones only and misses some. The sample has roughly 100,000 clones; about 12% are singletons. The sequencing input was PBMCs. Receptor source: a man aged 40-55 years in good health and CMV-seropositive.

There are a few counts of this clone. The CDR3 bases are TGTGCCAGCAGCCAAAACATTAATGAGCAGTTCTTC. Translation gives CASSQNINEQFF. The chain is built from TRBV5-6 and TRBJ2-1; no clear D. The V end was cut by 4 bases, the J end by 7 bases, with 9 bases between. Germline loops: CDR1 SGHDT, CDR2 YYEEEE. The CDR3 covers 12 residues.

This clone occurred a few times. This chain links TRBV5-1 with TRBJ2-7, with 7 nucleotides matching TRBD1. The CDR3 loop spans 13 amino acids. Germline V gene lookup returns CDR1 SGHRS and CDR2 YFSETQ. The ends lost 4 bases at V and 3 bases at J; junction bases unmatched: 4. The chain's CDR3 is CASSRRDSYEQYF. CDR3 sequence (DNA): TGCGCCAGCAGCAGACGGGACAGCTACGAGCAGTACTTC. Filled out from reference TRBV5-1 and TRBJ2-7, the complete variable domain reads KAGVTQTPRYLIKTRGQQVTLSCSPISGHRSVSWYQQTPGQGLQFLFEYFSETQRNKGNFPGRFSGRQFSNSRSEMNVSTLELGDSALYLCASSRRDSYEQYFGPGTRLTVT.

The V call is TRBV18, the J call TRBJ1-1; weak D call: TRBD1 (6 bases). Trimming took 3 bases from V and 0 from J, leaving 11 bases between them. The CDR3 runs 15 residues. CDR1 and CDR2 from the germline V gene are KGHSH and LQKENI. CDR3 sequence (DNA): TGTGCCAGCTCACCGTCAGGGGTCGTGAACACTGAAGCTTTCTTT. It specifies CASSPSGVVNTEAFF.

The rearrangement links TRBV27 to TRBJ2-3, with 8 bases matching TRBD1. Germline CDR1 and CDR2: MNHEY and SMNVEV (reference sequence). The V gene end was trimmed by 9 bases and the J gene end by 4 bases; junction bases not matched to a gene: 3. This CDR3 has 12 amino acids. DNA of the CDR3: TGTGCCAGGGACAGGGATCCAGATACGCAGTATTTT. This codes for CARDRDPDTQYF.

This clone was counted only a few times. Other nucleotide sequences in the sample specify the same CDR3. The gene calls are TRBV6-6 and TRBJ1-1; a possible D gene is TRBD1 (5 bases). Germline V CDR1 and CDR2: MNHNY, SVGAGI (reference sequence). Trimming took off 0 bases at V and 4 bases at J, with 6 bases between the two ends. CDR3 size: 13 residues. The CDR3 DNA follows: TGTGCCAGCAGTTACTCGGGGGGCACTGAAGCTTTCTTT. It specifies CASSYSGGTEAFF.

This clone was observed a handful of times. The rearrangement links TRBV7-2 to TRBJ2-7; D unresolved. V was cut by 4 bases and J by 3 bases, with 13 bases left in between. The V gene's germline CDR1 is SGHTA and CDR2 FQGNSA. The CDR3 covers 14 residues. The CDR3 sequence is CASSYPAPGYEQYF. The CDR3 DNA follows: TGTGCCAGCAGCTACCCCGCCCCGGGCTACGAGCAGTACTTC.

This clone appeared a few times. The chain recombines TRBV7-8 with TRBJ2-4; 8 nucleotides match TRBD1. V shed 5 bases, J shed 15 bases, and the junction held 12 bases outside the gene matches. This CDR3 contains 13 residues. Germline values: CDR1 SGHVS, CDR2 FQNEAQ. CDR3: CASSLEYRGSPYF. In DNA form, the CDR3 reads TGTGCCAGCAGCCTAGAATACAGGGGGTCTCCGTACTTC. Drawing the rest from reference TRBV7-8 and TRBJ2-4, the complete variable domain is GAGVSQSPRYKVAKRGQDVALRCDPISGHVSLFWYQQALGQGPEFLTYFQNEAQLDKSGLPSDRFFAERPEGSVSTLKIQRTQQEDSAVYLCASSLEYRGSPYFGAGTRLSVL.

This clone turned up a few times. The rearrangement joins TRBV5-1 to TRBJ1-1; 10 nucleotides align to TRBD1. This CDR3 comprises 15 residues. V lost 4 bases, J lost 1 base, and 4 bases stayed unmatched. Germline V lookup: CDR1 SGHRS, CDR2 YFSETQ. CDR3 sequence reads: CASSGQGGANTEAFF. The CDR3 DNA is TGCGCCAGCAGCGGACAGGGGGGTGCGAACACTGAAGCTTTCTTT.

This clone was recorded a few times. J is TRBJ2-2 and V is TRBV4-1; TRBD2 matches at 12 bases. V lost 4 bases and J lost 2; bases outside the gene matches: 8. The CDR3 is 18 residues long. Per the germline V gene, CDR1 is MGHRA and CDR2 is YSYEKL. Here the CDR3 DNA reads TGCGCCAGCAGCCGAGCTAGCGGGAGGGCCTTTAACACCGGGGAGCTGTTTTTT. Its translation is CASSRASGRAFNTGELFF.

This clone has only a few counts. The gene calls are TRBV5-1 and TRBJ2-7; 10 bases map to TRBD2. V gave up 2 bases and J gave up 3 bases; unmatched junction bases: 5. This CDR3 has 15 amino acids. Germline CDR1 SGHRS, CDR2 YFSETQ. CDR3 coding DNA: TGCGCCAGCAGCTTTTCTAGCGGGGGACTCTACGAGCAGTACTTC. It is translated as CASSFSSGGLYEQYF.

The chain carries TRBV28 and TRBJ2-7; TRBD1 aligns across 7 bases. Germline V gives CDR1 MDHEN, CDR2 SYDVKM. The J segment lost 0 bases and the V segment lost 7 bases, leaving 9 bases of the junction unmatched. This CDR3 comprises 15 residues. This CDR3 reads CASTKGQVGSYEQYF. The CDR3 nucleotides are TGTGCCAGCACTAAAGGACAGGTCGGCTCCTACGAGCAGTACTTC.

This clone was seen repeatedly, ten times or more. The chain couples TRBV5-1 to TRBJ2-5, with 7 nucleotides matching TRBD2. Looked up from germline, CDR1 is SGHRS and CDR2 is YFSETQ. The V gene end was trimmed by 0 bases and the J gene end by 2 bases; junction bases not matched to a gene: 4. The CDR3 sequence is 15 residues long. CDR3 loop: CASSLGLAAQETQYF. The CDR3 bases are TGCGCCAGCAGCTTGGGACTAGCAGCGCAAGAGACCCAGTACTTC.

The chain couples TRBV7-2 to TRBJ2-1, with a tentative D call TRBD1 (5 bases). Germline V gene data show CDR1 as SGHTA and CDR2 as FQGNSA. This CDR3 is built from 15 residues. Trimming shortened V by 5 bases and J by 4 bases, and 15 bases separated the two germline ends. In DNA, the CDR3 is TGTGCCAGCAGCATCAGGGTCCCCAGTTACAATGAGCAGTTCTTC. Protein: CASSIRVPSYNEQFF.

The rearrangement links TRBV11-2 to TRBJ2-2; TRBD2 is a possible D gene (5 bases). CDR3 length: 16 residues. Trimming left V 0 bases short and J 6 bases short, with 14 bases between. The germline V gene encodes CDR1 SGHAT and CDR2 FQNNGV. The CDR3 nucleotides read TGTGCCAGCAGCTTAGATAGGCTCCTAGCATCCGGGGAGCTGTTTTTT. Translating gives CASSLDRLLASGELFF.

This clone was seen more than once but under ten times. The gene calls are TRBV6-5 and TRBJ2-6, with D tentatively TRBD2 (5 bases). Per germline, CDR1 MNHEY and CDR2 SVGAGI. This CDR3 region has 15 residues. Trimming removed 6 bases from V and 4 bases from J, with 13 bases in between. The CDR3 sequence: CASRDSFRGANVLTF. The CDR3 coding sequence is TGTGCCAGCAGGGACTCATTTCGGGGGGCCAACGTCCTGACTTTC.

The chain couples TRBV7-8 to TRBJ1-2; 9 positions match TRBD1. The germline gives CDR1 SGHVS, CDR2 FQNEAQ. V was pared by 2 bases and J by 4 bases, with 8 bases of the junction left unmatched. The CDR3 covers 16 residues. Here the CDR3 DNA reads TGTGCCAGCAGCTTAAGTAGGGACAGGGTGGCCTATGGCTACACCTTC. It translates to CASSLSRDRVAYGYTF.

CDR3 protein: CASSGSQGTYEQYF. CDR3 in DNA: TGCGCCAGCAGTGGTAGTCAGGGAACATACGAGCAGTACTTC. The rearrangement uses TRBV10-2 and TRBJ2-7; D is possibly TRBD1 (5 bases). The V end was cut by 4 bases, the J end by 4 bases, with 14 bases between. Germline V gives CDR1 WSHSY, CDR2 SAAADI. CDR3 length: 14 residues.

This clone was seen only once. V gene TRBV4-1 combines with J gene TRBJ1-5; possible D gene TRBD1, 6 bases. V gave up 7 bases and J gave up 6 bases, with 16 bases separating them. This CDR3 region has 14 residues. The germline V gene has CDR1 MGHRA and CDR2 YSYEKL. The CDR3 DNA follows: TGCGCCAGCAAAGGAACAGGGCAGAGTCAGCCCCAGCATTTT. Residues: CASKGTGQSQPQHF.